This is a list of T cell receptor beta chains from one sample in a study of type 1 regulatory T cells. These receptors lack a known antigen. TCRdb ran MiXCR on the reads and lists one entry per CDR3 protein. The sample contains about 65,000 distinct CDR3 sequences, nearly 50% of which appear only once. The sample was cultured non-Tr1 T cells, either the whole culture or a sorted T cell fraction (not recorded which). The receptors come from a human donor in good health. Each CDR3 is given with its conserved first and last residue. D genes are given only for firm matches. Some rows mark clone size as missing; the rest say once, few, many or name a class of expanded clone.

v_call,j_call,d_call,clone_size,cdr3_nt,cdr3_aa
TRBV12-3/TRBV12-4,TRBJ1-2,NA,NA,TGTGCCAGCAGTCAACTTCGACAGAGCTATGGCTACACCTTC,CASSQLRQSYGYTF
TRBV5-4,TRBJ2-1,NA,NA,TGTGCCAGCAGCTCCAATTACGGGGGCAATGAGCAGTTCTTC,CASSSNYGGNEQFF
TRBV19,TRBJ2-7,NA,NA,TGTGCCAGTAGTATAAAGGTCCTTGTTTCCGAGCAGTACTTC,CASSIKVLVSEQYF
TRBV20-1,TRBJ2-7,TRBD2,NA,TGCAGTGCTAGAGATCCTCTAGCGGGGGGCCAGGGCGAGCAGTACTTC,CSARDPLAGGQGEQYF
TRBV7-3,TRBJ2-7,NA,NA,TGTGCCAGCAGCCCTGTCAGGCGCAACTCCGAGCAGTACTTC,CASSPVRRNSEQYF
TRBV7-9,TRBJ1-5,NA,NA,TGTGCCAGCAGCGCCGCACACAATCAGCCCCAGCATTTT,CASSAAHNQPQHF
TRBV4-1,TRBJ2-5,NA,NA,TGCGCCAGCAGCCCGCGACTCATACAAGAGACCCAGTACTTC,CASSPRLIQETQYF
TRBV5-1,TRBJ2-1,NA,NA,TGCGCCAGCAGCGAGCAGGGGAGCAATGAGCAGTTCTTC,CASSEQGSNEQFF
TRBV20-1,TRBJ2-3,TRBD2,many,TGCAGTGCTAGAGATCCCCGGGGGGGCCCAGATACGCAGTATTTT,CSARDPRGGPDTQYF
TRBV29-1,TRBJ2-5,TRBD1,NA,TGCAGCGCTAACAGGGGGATCCAAGAGACCCAGTACTTC,CSANRGIQETQYF
TRBV29-1,TRBJ2-7,NA,NA,TGCAGCGCGGTACAGGACCACGAGCAGTACTTC,CSAVQDHEQYF
TRBV3-1,TRBJ2-2,NA,NA,TGTGCCAACAGCACCAGTCGGACCGGGGAGCTGTTTTTT,CANSTSRTGELFF
TRBV7-3,TRBJ2-3,TRBD2,NA,TGTGCCAGCAGTTCCGGGGGGGCTAGCACAGATACGCAGTATTTT,CASSSGGASTDTQYF
TRBV12-3/TRBV12-4,TRBJ1-1,NA,NA,TGTGCCAGCAGTTTAATGGAGGGATACACTGAAGCTTTCTTT,CASSLMEGYTEAFF
TRBV6-1,TRBJ2-3,NA,NA,TGTGCCAGCACCATTAAGGATACGCAGTATTTT,CASTIKDTQYF
TRBV6-1,TRBJ2-5,NA,NA,TGTGCCAGCAGTGAAGTGGAAAGGCTCCAAGAGACCCAGTACTTC,CASSEVERLQETQYF
TRBV19,TRBJ1-5,NA,NA,TGTGCCAGTAGCCTCCCCAGCAATCAGCCCCAGCATTTT,CASSLPSNQPQHF
TRBV20-1,TRBJ1-5,NA,NA,TGCAGTGCTAGAGATGGGGGGGAGGGGAAGGGTCAGCCCCAGCATTTT,CSARDGGEGKGQPQHF
TRBV12-3/TRBV12-4,TRBJ2-1,NA,NA,TGTGCCAGCAGTCCCCTGAGGCAGGGCCTATCCAATGAGCAGTTCTTC,CASSPLRQGLSNEQFF